This T cell receptor beta chain was recorded in a study of read filtering for tumor transcriptome and immune sequencing. In the study overall: By R-ISS, stages I, II and III held about 8, 17 and 7 patients. DNase treatment preceded whole-transcriptome library preparation. Study conclusions and caveats: Single-read clonotypes: about 81.9% of IR-seq clonotypes (roughly 4% of reads), about 70% of RNA-seq clonotypes (nearly 45% of reads).

The sample holds many counts of this clonotype. Its antigen is unidentified. From 300 to 450 ng of RNA, a library with molecular barcoded alpha/delta and beta/gamma adaptors was made. TCRdb itself ran the reads through MiXCR, one entry per CDR3 protein. Among approximately 20,000 distinct CDR3 sequences, roughly 13% were seen once, and the ten largest hold around 66%. The CDR3 is 15 residues long. The germline V gene encodes CDR1 MDHEN and CDR2 SYDVKM. Trimming removed 8 bases from V and 5 bases from J, with 19 bases in between. The sequence derives from a donor aged 40 or over with multiple myeloma. The material sequenced was a population of CD138-negative cells sorted from bone marrow. The V and J genes are TRBV28 and TRBJ1-5, with D perhaps matching TRBD1 (6 bases). The CDR3 nucleotides read TGTGCCAGCGAGTCCTGGACAGCGGGGGATCAGCCCCAGCATTTT. Translation: CASESWTAGDQPQHF.